Given below is one T cell receptor beta chain in context. TCRdb recomputed calls from the 5' RACE reads with MiXCR, one row per CDR3 protein. The sample has 210,000 or so distinct CDR3 sequences; about 16% are singletons. This entry is derived from a study of identical twins. The germline V gene has CDR1 SQVTM and CDR2 ANQGSEA. With 5 bases clipped from V and 8 bases from J, the junction kept 3 bases outside the gene matches. The CDR3 is 13 amino acids. This sample was shared with a second study, whose subject was T cells expressing NK-cell markers.

V usage is TRBV29-1 and J usage is TRBJ2-1, with 13 bases identical to TRBD2. The source material was CD8+ T cells sorted from blood. This receptor was identified in a woman between 18 and 30 years old in good health. The CDR3 nucleotides are TGCAGCGTTTTCGGGACTAGCGGGGATGAGCAGTTCTTC. It yields the protein CSVFGTSGDEQFF.